This T cell receptor beta chain was found in a study of cytomegalovirus exposure and HLA in healthy donors. For the study at large: Some 85 million unique TCRs, all from HLA-typed donors, were included in an early release of the data.

The sample holds a few counts of this clone. With 60 Vbeta and 13 Jbeta primers, the PCR was carried out. Assay used: immunoSEQ multiplex PCR; TCRdb lists only in-frame clones, some missing. The sample gives 150,000 to 200,000 clones, over 60% of which show up once; roughly 1.6% is in the top ten. The CDR3 is made up of 13 amino acids. V dropped 4 bases and J dropped 11; count of bases not matched to a gene: 10. The germline CDR1 and CDR2 sequences are MNHEY and SVGAGI. This sequence joins TRBV6-5 and TRBJ1-1; 7 nucleotides align to TRBD1. The sequenced material came from PBMCs. This receptor was identified in a girl aged 5-17 years in good health and CMV-seronegative. The CDR3 sequence: CASSSRKGANAFF. CDR3 DNA sequence: TGTGCCAGCAGTTCCCGTAAGGGGGCCAACGCTTTCTTT.